This TCR beta chain came from a study of shared T cell receptors in the human thymus. Remarks on this clone: Other DNA sequences from this sample encode an identical CDR3 as well.

With 0 bases clipped from V and 4 bases from J, the junction kept 11 bases outside the gene matches. From germline, CDR1 is SGHNT and CDR2 YYREEE (reference sequence). The CDR3 consists of 17 residues. Sequencing was performed with immunoSEQ multiplex PCR; in TCRdb, only in-frame clones are kept and a portion is missing. The sample gives about 380,000 clones, 85% to 95% of which show up once; about 0.02% is in the top ten. This sequence originates from a human donor. The chain combines TRBV5-4 with TRBJ2-7, with 9 bases identical to TRBD2. The sequencing input was thymocytes. The CDR3 sequence: CASSLACASGVGYEQYF. The CDR3 region has the DNA TGTGCCAGCAGCTTGGCTTGTGCTAGCGGGGTGGGATACGAGCAGTACTTC.